This T cell receptor (beta chain) comes out of a study of blood T cell repertoires in COVID-19. At the level of the study: Whether acute or convalescent, the COVID-19 samples came from the United States, Italy and Spain. In each case, the material was cDNA or gDNA derived from T cells, B-cell-depleted T cells, or PBMCs.

Germline V gene data show CDR1 as SGHTA and CDR2 as FQGNSA. The length of the CDR3 is 15 residues. The V end was cut by 5 bases, the J end by 1 base, with 14 bases between. Cohorts were determined from participant-reported clinical history. Cohort 3 donors were reported recovered after two negative PCRs, clearance, or symptom resolution. Some clones are missing from TCRdb's copy, which holds only in-frame ones; the method was immunoSEQ multiplex PCR. The sample carries fewer than 350,000 clones, roughly nine tenths recorded once. Sequencing input: PBMCs or T cells enriched from blood (not recorded which). This rearrangement joins TRBV7-2 to TRBJ1-1; D is perhaps TRBD1 (6 bases). The clonotype comes from a woman in her thirties or forties who had recovered from COVID-19. The CDR3 loop is CASSPWTDSNTEAFF. CDR3 in DNA: TGTGCCAGCAGCCCATGGACAGATTCGAACACTGAAGCTTTCTTT.